This T cell receptor (beta chain) was sequenced for a study of T cells after yellow fever vaccination. TCRdb used MiXCR to reprocess the 5' RACE reads, holding one entry per CDR3 protein. The repertoire holds 360,000 or so distinct CDR3 sequences, with about 9.9% as singletons. CDR3 size: 14 residues. V lost 6 bases, J lost 4 bases, and 14 bases lay in between. This clonotype was recorded at least ten times. Its antigen is as yet unknown. Study findings and constraints: A weaker secondary response peaked on day 5, the primary on day 15. Of the clonotypes, a small share occurred in both CD4 and CD8 compartments.

The V call is TRBV12-3 or TRBV12-4, the J call TRBJ2-3; D gene ambiguous. The TCR originated in a man aged 18 to 29 who received the YFV17D yellow fever vaccine. The source was PBMCs, collected on the day of the first yellow fever vaccination. CDR3 sequence: CASREQSMPDTQYF. The DNA for the CDR3 is TGTGCCAGCAGGGAGCAAAGCATGCCAGATACGCAGTATTTT.